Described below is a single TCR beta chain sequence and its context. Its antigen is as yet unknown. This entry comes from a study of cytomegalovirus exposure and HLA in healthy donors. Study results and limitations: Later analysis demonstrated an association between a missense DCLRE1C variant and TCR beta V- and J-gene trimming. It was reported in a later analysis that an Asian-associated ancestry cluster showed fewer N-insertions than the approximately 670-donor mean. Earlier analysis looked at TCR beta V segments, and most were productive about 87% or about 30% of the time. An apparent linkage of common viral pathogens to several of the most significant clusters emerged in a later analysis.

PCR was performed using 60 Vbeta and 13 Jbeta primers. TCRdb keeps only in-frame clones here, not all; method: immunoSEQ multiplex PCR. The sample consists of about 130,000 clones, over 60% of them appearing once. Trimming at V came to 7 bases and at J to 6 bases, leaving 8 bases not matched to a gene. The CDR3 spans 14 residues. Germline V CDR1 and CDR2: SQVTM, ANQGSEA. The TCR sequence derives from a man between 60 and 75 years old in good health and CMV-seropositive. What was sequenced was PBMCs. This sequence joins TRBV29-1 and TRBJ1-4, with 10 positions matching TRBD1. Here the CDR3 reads CSARPGQGDEKLFF. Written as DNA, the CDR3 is TGCAGCGCCCGTCCTGGACAGGGGGATGAAAAACTGTTTTTT.